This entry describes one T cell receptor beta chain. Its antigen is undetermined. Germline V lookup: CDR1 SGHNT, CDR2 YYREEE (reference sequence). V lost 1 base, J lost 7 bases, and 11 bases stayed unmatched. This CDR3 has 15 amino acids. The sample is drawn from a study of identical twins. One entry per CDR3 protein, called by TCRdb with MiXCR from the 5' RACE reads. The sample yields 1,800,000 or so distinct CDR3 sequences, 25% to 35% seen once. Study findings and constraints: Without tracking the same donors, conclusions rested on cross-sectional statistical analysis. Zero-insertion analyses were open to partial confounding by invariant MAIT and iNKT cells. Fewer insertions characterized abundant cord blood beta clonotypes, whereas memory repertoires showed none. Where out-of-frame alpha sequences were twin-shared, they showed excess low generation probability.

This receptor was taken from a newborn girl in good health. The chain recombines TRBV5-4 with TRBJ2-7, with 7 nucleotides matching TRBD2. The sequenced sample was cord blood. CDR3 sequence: CASSLSGVPSNEQYF. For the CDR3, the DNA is TGTGCCAGCAGCTTGAGCGGGGTACCCTCCAATGAGCAGTACTTC.